This T cell receptor (beta chain) originates from a study of beta chain features in type 1 diabetes. Every isolated RNA sample was fully reverse transcribed, so sequencing captured expressed TCRB transcripts. Clones were read by immunoSEQ multiplex PCR, and TCRdb kept only the in-frame ones, dropping some. Of 130,000 to 150,000 clones listed, more than 9% are singletons. In germline, CDR1 is SGHVS, CDR2 FNYEAQ. Trimming took off 1 base at V and 3 bases at J, with 9 bases between the two ends. This CDR3 has 14 amino acids. The sequenced material came from naive CD4+ T cells from blood. The genes are TRBV7-6 and TRBJ2-5; D uncertain. The TCR was taken from a man aged 18 to 29 in good health. CDR3 residues: CASSLGPTKETQYF. For the CDR3, the DNA is TGTGCCAGCAGCTTAGGCCCAACTAAAGAGACCCAGTACTTC. Full variable domain (remainder filled in from reference TRBV7-6 and TRBJ2-5): GAGVSQSPRYKVTKRGQDVALRCDPISGHVSLYWYRQALGQGPEFLTYFNYEAQQDKSGLPNDRFSAERPEGSISTLTIQRTEQRDSAMYRCASSLGPTKETQYFGPGTRLLVL.